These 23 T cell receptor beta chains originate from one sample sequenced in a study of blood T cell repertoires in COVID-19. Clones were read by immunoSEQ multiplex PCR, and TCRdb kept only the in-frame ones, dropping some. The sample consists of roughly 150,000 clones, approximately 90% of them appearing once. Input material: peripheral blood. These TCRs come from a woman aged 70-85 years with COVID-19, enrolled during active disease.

This CDR3 reads CSVEGASPATNEKLFF. In DNA, the CDR3 is TGCAGCGTTGAGGGGGCGTCCCCAGCAACTAATGAAAAACTGTTTTTT. This rearrangement joins TRBV29-1 to TRBJ1-4; D may be TRBD1 (6 bases). Trimming took off 3 bases at V and 0 bases at J, with 14 bases between the two ends. Germline CDR1 reads SQVTM; CDR2 reads ANQGSEA. The length of the CDR3 is 16 residues.

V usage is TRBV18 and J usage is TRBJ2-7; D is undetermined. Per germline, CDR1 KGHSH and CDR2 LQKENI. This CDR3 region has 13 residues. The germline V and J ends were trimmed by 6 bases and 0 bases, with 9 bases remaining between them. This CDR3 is CASSSTSSYEQYF. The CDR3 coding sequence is TGTGCCAGCTCCTCCACGAGCTCCTACGAGCAGTACTTC.

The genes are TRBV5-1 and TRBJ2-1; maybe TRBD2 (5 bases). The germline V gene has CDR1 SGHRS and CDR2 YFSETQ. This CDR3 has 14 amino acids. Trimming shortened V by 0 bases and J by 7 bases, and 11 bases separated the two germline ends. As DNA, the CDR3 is TGCGCCAGCAGCTTGGTCGGGGTTCTGAATGAGCAGTTCTTC. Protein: CASSLVGVLNEQFF.

CDR3 nucleotide sequence: TGTGCCAGTAGTTATCTATTCCGGGACAGTATACCCTACGAGCAGTACTTC. Its protein is CASSYLFRDSIPYEQYF. The chain carries TRBV19 and TRBJ2-7, with 7 positions matching TRBD1. Germline CDR1 and CDR2: LNHDA and SQIVND (reference sequence). V was clipped by 5 bases and J by 2 bases; unmatched bases: 15. CDR3 length equals 17 residues.

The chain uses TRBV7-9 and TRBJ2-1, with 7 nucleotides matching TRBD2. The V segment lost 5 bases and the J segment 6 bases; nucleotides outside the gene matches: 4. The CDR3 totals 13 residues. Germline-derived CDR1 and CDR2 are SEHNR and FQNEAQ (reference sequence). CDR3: CASSPPGGNEQFF. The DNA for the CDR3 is TGTGCCAGCAGCCCCCCGGGGGGCAATGAGCAGTTCTTC.

CDR3 DNA sequence: TGTGCCAGCAGCTTAGCGGGGGCCGTGACTGAAGCTTTCTTT. It is translated as CASSLAGAVTEAFF. The chain recombines TRBV7-8 with TRBJ1-1; tentative D call: TRBD1 (6 bases). From germline, CDR1 is SGHVS and CDR2 FQNEAQ. The CDR3 consists of 14 residues. The V and J ends lost 0 bases and 5 bases respectively, with 10 bases between them.

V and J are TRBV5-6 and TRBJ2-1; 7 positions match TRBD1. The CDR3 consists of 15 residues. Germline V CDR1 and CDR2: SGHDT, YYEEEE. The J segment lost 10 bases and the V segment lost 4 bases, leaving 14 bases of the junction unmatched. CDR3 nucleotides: TGTGCCAGCAGCCATCCCCACAGGGGCCTCGTAGAGCAGTTCTTC. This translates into CASSHPHRGLVEQFF.

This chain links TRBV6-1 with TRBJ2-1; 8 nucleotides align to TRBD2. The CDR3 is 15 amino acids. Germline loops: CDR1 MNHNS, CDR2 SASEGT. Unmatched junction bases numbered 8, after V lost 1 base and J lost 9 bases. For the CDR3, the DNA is TGTGCCAGCAGTGAAGACAGAATAGCGGGGAGTGAGCAGTTCTTC. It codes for CASSEDRIAGSEQFF.

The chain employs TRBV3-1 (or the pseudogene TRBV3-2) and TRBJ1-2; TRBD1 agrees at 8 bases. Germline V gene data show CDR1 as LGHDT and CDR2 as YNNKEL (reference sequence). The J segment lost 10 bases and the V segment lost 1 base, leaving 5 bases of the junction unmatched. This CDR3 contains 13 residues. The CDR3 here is CASSQGVDRDYTF. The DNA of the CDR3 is TGTGCCAGCAGCCAAGGGGTGGACAGGGACTACACCTTC.

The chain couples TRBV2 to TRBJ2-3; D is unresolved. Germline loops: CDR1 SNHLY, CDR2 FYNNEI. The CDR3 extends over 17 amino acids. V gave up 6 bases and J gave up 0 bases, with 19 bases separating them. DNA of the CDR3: TGTGCCAGCAGCTTACTTTACATTAAGACTAGCACAGATACGCAGTATTTT. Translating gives CASSLLYIKTSTDTQYF.

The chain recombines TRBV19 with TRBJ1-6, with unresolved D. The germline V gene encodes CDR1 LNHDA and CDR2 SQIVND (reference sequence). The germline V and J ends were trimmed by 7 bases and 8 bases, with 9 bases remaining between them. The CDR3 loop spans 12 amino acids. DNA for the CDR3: TGTGCCAGTAACAGACAAGATTCACCCCTCCACTTT. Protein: CASNRQDSPLHF.

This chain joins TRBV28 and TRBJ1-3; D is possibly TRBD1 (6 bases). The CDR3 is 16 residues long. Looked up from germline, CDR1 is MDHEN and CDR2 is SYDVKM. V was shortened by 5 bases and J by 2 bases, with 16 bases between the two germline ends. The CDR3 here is CASSNRGTLTGNTIYF. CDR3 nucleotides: TGTGCCAGCAGTAATAGGGGGACACTTACTGGAAACACCATATATTTT.

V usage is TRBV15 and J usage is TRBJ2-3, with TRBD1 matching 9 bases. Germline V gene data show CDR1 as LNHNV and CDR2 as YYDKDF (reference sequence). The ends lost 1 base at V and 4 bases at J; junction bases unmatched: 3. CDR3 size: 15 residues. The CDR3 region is CATSRARQGADTQYF. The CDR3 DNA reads TGTGCCACCAGCAGAGCTCGACAGGGGGCAGATACGCAGTATTTT.

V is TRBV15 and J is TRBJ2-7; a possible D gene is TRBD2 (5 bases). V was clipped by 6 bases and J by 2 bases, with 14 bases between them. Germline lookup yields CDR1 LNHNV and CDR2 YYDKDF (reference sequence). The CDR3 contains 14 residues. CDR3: CATRDPSGTYEQYF. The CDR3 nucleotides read TGTGCCACCAGGGACCCCTCCGGGACCTACGAGCAGTACTTC. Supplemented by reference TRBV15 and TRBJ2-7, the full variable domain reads DAMVIQNPRYQVTQFGKPVTLSCSQTLNHNVMYWYQQKSSQAPKLLFHYYDKDFNNEADTPDNFQSRRPNTSFCFLDIRSPGLGDTAMYLCATRDPSGTYEQYFGPGTRLTVT.

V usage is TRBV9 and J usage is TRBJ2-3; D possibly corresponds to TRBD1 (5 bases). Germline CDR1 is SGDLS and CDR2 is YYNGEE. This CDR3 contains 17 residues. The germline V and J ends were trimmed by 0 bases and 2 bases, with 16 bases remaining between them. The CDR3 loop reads CASSVGTLGRFTDTQYF. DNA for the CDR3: TGTGCCAGCAGCGTAGGTACTTTGGGGCGATTCACAGATACGCAGTATTTT.

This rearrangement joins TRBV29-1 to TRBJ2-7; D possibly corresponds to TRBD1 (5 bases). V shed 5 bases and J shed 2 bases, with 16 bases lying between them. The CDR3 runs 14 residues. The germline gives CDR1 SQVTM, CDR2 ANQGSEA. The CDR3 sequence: CSVRPGQNAYEQYF. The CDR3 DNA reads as TGCAGCGTTCGGCCTGGACAAAATGCCTACGAGCAGTACTTC.

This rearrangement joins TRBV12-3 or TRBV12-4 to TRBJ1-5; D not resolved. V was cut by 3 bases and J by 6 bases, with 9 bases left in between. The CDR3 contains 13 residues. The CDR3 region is CASSFGSTQPQHF. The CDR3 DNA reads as TGTGCCAGCAGTTTCGGGTCGACTCAGCCCCAGCATTTT.

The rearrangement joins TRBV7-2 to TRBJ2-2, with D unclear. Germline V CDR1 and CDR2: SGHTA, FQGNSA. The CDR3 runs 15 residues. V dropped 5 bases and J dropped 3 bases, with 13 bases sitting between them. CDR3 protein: CASSLTQLYTGELFF. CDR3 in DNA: TGTGCCAGCAGCCTTACTCAACTATACACCGGGGAGCTGTTTTTT.

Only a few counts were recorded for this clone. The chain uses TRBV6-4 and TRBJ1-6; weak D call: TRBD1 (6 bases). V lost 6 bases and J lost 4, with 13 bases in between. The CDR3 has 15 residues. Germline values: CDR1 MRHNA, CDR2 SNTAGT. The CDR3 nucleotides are TGTGCCAGCAGGATATCCACAGGGTATAATTCACCCCTCCACTTT. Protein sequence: CASRISTGYNSPLHF.

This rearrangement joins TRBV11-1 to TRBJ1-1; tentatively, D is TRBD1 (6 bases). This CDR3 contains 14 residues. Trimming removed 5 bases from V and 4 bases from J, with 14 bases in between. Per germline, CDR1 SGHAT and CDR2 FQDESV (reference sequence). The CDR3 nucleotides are TGTGCCAGCAGCCTGCTTGGCAGGGGCACTGAAGCTTTCTTT. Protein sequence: CASSLLGRGTEAFF.

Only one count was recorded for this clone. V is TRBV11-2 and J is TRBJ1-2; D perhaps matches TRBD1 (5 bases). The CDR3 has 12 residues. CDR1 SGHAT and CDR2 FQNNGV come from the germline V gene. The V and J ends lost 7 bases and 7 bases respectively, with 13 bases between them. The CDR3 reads CASTPFRGGYTF. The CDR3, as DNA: TGTGCCAGCACCCCGTTTAGGGGTGGCTACACCTTC.

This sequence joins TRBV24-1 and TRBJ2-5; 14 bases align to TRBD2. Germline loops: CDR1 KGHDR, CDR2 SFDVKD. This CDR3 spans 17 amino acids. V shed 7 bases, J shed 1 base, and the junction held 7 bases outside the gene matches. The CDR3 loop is CATSPGLAGAFQETQYF. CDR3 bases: TGTGCCACCAGCCCGGGACTAGCGGGGGCCTTCCAAGAGACCCAGTACTTC.

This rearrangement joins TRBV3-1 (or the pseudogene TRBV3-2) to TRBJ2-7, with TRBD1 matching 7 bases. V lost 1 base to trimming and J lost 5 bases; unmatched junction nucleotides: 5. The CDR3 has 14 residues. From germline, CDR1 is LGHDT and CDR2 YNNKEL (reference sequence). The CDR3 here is CASSQVYRGHEQYF. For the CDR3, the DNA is TGTGCCAGCAGCCAAGTATACAGGGGCCACGAGCAGTACTTC.